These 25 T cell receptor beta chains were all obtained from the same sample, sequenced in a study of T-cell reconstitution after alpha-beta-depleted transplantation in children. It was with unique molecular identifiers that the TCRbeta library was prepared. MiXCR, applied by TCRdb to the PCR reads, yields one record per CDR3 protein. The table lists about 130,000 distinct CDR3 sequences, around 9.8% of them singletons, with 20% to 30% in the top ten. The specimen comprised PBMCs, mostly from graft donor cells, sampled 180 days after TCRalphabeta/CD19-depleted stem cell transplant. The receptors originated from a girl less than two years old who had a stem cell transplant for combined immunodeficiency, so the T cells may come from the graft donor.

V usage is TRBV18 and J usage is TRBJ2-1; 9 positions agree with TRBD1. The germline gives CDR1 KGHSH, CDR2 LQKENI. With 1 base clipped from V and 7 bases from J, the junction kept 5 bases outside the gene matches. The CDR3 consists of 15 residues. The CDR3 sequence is CASSPLQGAGNEQFF. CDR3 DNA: TGTGCCAGCTCACCACTACAGGGGGCGGGGAATGAGCAGTTCTTC.

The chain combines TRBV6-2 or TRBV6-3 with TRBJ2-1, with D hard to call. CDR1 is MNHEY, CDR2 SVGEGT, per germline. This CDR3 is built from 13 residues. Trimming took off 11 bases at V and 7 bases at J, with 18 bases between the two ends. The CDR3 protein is CAPRRRSFNEQFF. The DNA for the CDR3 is TGTGCCCCTAGAAGACGGAGTTTTAATGAGCAGTTCTTC.

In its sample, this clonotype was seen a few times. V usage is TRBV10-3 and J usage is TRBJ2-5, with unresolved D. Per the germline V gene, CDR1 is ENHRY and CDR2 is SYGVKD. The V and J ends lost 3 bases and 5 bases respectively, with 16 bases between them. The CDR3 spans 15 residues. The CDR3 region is CAISDVGKGAETQYF. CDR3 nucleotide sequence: TGTGCCATCAGTGATGTTGGGAAGGGTGCGGAGACCCAGTACTTC.

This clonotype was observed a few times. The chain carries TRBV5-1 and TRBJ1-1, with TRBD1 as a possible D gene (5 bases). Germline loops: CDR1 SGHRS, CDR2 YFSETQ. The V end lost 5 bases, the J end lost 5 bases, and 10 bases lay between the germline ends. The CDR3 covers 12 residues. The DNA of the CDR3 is TGCGCCAGCAGTTCTCAGGGAACTGAAGCTTTCTTT. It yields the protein CASSSQGTEAFF.

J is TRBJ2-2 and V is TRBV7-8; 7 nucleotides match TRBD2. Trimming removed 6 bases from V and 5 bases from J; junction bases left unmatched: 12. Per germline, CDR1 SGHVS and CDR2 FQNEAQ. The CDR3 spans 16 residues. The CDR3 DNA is TGTGCCAGCAGGATCGGGCCGGCTAGCGGAACCGGGGAGCTGTTTTTT. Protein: CASRIGPASGTGELFF.

CDR3 in DNA: TGTGCCAGCAGCTTAAGGGGGCAGGGGGCTCATTATGAGCAGTTCTTC. It translates to CASSLRGQGAHYEQFF. The chain couples TRBV7-2 to TRBJ2-1; TRBD1 matches 8 bases. With 2 bases clipped from V and 8 bases from J, the junction kept 11 bases outside the gene matches. CDR3 length equals 16 residues. Germline CDR1 is SGHTA and CDR2 is FQGNSA. The full variable domain, in which reference TRBV7-2 and TRBJ2-1 provide the parts outside the CDR3, is GAGVSQSPSNKVTEKGKDVELRCDPISGHTALYWYRQSLGQGLEFLIYFQGNSAPDKSGLPSDRFSAERTGGSVSTLTIQRTQQEDSAVYLCASSLRGQGAHYEQFFGPGTRLTVL.

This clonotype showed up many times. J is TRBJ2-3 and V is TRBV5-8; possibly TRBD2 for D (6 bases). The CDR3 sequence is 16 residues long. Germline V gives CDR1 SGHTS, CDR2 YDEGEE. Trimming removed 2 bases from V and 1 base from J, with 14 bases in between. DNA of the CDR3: TGTGCCAGCAGCTTCGTCTCTACGGGAGGCACAGATACGCAGTATTTT. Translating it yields CASSFVSTGGTDTQYF.

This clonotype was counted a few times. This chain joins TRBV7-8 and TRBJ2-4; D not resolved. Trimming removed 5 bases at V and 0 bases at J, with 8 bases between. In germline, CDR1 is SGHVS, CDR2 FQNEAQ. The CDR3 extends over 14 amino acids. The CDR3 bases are TGTGCCAGCAGCCTTTTTCCAGCCAAAAACATTCAGTACTTC. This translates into CASSLFPAKNIQYF. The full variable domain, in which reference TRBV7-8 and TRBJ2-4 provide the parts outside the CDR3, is GAGVSQSPRYKVAKRGQDVALRCDPISGHVSLFWYQQALGQGPEFLTYFQNEAQLDKSGLPSDRFFAERPEGSVSTLKIQRTQQEDSAVYLCASSLFPAKNIQYFGAGTRLSVL.

In DNA, the CDR3 is TGCAGCGTGACTGGGGGGGAGAACACTGAAGCTTTCTTT. It translates to CSVTGGENTEAFF. The gene calls are TRBV29-1 and TRBJ1-1, with TRBD1 as a possible D gene (5 bases). Germline V CDR1 and CDR2: SQVTM, ANQGSEA. This CDR3 region has 13 residues. V lost 6 bases and J 1 base, leaving 12 bases between the germline ends.

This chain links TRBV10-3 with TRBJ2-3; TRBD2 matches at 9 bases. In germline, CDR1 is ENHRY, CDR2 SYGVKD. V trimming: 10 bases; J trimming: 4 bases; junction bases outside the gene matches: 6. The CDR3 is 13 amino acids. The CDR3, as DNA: TGTGCCACCCAGGGCGGGGGGGCAGATACGCAGTATTTT. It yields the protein CATQGGGADTQYF.

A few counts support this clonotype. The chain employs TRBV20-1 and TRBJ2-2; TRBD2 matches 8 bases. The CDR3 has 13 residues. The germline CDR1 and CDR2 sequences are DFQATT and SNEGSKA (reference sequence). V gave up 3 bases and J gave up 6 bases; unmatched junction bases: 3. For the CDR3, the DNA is TGCAGTGCTAGGAGGACTAGCCCCGGGGAGCTGTTTTTT. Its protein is CSARRTSPGELFF.

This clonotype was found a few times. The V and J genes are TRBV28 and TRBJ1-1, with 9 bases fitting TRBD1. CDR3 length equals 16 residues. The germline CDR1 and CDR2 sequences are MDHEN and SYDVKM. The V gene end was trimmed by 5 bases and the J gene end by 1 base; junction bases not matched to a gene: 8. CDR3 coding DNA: TGTGCCAGCAGTCATACAGGGGGCGGCACGAACACTGAAGCTTTCTTT. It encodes CASSHTGGGTNTEAFF. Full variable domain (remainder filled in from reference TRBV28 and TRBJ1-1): DVKVTQSSRYLVKRTGEKVFLECVQDMDHENMFWYRQDPGLGLRLIYFSYDVKMKEKGDIPEGYSVSREKKERFSLILESASTNQTSMYLCASSHTGGGTNTEAFFGQGTRLTVV.

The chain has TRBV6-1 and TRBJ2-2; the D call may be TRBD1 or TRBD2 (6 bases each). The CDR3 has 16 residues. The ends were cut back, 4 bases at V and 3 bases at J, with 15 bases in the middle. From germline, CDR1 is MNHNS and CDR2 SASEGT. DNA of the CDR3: TGTGCCAGCAGTGCCCGCGGGACACAAGACACCGGGGAGCTGTTTTTT. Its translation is CASSARGTQDTGELFF.

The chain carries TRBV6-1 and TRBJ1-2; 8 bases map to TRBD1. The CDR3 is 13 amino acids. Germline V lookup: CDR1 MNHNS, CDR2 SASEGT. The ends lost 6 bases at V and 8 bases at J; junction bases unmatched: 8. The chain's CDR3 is CASRTRGPGGYTF. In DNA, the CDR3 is TGTGCCAGCAGAACCAGGGGGCCGGGGGGCTACACCTTC.

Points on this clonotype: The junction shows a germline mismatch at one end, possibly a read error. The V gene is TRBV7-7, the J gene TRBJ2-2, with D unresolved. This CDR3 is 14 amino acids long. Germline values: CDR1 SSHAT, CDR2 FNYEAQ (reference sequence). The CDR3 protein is CASSFDGNTGELFF. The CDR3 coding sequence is TGTGCTAGCAGCTTTGATGGGAACACCGGGGAGCTGTTTTTT.

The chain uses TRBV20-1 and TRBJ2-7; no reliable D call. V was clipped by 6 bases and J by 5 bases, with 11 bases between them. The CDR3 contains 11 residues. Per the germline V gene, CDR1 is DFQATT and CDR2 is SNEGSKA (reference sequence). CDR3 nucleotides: TGCAGTGCCTCACCATGGCACGAGCAGTACTTC. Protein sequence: CSASPWHEQYF.

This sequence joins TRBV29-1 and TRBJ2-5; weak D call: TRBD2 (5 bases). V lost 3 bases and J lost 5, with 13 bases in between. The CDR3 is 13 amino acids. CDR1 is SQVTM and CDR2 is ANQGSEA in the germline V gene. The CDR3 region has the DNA TGCAGCGTTGAGGCGGGCTCCGGGGAGACCCAGTACTTC. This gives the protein CSVEAGSGETQYF.

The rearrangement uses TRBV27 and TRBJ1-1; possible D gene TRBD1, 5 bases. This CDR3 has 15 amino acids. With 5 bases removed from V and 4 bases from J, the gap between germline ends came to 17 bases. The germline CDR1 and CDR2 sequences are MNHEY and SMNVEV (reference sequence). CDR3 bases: TGTGCCAGCAGTCGCCTCAGGGCGGTCTCCACTGAAGCTTTCTTT. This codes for CASSRLRAVSTEAFF.

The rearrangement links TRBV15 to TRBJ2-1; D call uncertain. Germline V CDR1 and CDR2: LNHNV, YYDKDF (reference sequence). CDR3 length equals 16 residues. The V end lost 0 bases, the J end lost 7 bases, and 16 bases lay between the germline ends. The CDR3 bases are TGTGCCACCAGCAGAGACAACCTCCTAGTCTCTAATGAGCAGTTCTTC. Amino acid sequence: CATSRDNLLVSNEQFF.

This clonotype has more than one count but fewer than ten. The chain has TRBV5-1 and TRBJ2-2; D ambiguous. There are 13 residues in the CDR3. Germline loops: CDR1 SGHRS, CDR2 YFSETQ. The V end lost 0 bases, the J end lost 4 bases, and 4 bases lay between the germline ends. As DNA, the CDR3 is TGCGCCAGCAGCTTGGCCAGCACCGGGGAGCTGTTTTTT. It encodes CASSLASTGELFF.

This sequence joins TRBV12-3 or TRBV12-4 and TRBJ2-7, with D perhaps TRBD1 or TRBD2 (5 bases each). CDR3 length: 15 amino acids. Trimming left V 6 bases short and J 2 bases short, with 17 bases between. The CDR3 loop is CASSPGTDLTYEQYF. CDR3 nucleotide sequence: TGTGCCAGCAGCCCCGGGACGGATCTTACCTACGAGCAGTACTTC.

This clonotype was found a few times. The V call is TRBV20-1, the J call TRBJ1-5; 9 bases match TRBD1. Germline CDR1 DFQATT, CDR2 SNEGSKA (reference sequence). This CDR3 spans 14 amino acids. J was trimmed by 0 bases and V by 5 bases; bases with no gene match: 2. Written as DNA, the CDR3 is TGCAGTGCTGGGACAGGGTATAGCAATCAGCCCCAGCATTTT. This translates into CSAGTGYSNQPQHF.

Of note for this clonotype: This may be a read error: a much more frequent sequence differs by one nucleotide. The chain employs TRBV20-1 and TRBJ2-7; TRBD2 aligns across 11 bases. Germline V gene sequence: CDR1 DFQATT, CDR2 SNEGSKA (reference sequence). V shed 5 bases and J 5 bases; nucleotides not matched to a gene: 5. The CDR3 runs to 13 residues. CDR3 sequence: CSAPTSGVNEQYF. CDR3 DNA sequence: TGCAGTGCTCCGACTAGCGGGGTGAACGAGCAGTACTTC.

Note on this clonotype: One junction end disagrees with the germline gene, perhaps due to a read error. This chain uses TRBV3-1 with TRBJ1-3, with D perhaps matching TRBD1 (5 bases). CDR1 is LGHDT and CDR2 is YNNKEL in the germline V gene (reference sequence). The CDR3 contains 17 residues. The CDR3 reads CASTQDSGLLSGNTIYF. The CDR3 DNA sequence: TGTGCCAGCACCCAAGATTCGGGACTTCTCTCTGGAAACACCATATATTTT.

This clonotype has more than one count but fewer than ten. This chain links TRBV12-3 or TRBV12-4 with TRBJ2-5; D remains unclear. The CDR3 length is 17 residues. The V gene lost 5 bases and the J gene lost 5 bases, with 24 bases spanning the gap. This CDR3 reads CASSRRTLHTDGETQYF. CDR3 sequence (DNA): TGTGCCAGCAGTAGAAGGACCCTCCACACGGATGGGGAGACCCAGTACTTC.